This entry lists 5 T cell receptor beta chains sequenced from one sample in a study of blood T cell repertoires in COVID-19. Libraries were prepared by immunoSEQ multiplex PCR; TCRdb keeps only in-frame clonotypes and omits some of them. The repertoire consists of over 120,000 clones, with about 79% occurring once and the leading ten covering 9.5% to 13%. The sample was peripheral blood. These receptor sequences come from a man in his 60s with active or convalescent COVID-19.

The chain recombines TRBV27 with TRBJ1-1; D unclear. V was clipped by 3 bases and J by 1 base, with 6 bases between them. The CDR3 covers 13 residues. Looked up from germline, CDR1 is MNHEY and CDR2 is SMNVEV (reference sequence). Here the CDR3 DNA reads TGTGCCAGCAGTTTCACTGGGAACACTGAAGCTTTCTTT. Translation gives CASSFTGNTEAFF.

This chain joins TRBV18 and TRBJ1-4, with 12 bases lining up with TRBD1. Germline trimming cut 2 bases from V and 8 bases from J; bases unmatched to any gene: 0. The V gene's germline CDR1 is KGHSH and CDR2 LQKENI. The CDR3 has 14 amino acids. The CDR3 region has the DNA TGTGCCAGCTCACCAGGGACAGGGGGCGAAAAACTGTTTTTT. Translation gives CASSPGTGGEKLFF.

The rearrangement joins TRBV30 to TRBJ2-2; D may be TRBD1 (6 bases). V was clipped by 8 bases and J by 3 bases, with 16 bases between them. The germline gives CDR1 GTSNPN, CDR2 SVGIG (reference sequence). The CDR3 is 14 amino acids. The CDR3 reads CAGSNYRDTGELFF. The CDR3 nucleotides are TGTGCCGGATCGAATTACAGGGACACCGGGGAGCTGTTTTTT.

This clone has only one observation. The genes are TRBV14 and TRBJ2-5, with D uncertain. The germline CDR1 and CDR2 sequences are SGHDN and FVKESK. V was trimmed by 0 bases and J by 5 bases, leaving 13 bases between them. This CDR3 spans 15 amino acids. The CDR3 is CASSQDVPPRETQYF. The CDR3 bases are TGTGCCAGCAGCCAAGACGTCCCCCCCCGGGAGACCCAGTACTTC.

The gene calls are TRBV12-3 or TRBV12-4 and TRBJ1-1, with 8 bases that match TRBD1. The CDR3 sequence is 13 residues long. J gave up 10 bases and V 3 bases, and 7 bases lay outside the gene matches. DNA for the CDR3: TGTGCCAGCAGTTTGTCCAGGGGGCGCGTAGCTTTCTTT. Encoded protein: CASSLSRGRVAFF.